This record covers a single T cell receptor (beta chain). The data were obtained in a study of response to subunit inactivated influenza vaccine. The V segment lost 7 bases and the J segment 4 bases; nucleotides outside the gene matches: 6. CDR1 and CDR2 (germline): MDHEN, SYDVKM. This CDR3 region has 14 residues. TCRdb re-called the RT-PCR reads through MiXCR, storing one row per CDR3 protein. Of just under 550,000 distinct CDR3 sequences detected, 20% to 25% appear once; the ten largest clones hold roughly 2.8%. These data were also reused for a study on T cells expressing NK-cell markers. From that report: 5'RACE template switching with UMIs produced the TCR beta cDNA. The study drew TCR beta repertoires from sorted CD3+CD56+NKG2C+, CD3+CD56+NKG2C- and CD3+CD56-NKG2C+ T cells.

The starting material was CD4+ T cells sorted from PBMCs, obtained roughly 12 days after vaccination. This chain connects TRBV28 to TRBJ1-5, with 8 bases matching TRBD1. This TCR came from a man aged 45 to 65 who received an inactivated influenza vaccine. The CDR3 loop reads CASTPRTGNQPQHF. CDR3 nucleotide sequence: TGTGCCAGCACCCCCCGGACAGGGAATCAGCCCCAGCATTTT.